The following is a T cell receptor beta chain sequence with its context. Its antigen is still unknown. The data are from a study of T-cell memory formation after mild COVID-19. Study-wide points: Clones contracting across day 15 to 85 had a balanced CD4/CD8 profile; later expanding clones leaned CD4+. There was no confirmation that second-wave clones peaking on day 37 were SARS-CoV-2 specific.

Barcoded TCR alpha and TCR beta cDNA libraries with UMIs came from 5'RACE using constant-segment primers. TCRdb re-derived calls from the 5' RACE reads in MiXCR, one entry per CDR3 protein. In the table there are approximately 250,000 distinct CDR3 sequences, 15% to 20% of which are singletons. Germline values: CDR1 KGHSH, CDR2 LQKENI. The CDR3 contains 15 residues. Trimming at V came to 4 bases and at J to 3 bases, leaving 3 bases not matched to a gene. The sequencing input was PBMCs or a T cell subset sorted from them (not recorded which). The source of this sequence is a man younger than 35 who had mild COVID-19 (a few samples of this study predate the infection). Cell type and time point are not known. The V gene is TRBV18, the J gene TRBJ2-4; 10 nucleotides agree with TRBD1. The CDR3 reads CASSRQGAIKNIQYF. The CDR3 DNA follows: TGTGCCAGCTCACGACAGGGGGCGATCAAAAACATTCAGTACTTC.